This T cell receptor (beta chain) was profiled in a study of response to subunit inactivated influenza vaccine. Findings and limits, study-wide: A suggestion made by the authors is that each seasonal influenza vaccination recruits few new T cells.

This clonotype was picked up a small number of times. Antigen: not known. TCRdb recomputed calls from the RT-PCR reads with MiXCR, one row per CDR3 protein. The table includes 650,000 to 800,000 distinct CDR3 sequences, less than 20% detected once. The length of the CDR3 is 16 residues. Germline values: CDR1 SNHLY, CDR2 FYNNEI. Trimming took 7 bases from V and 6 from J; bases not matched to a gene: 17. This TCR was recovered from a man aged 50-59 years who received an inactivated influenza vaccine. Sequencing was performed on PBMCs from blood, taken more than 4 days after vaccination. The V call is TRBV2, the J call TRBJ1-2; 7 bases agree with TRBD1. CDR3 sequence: CASTFIGRQGEDGYTF. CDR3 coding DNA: TGTGCCAGCACCTTCATAGGGCGACAGGGAGAGGATGGCTACACCTTC.